This note documents a single TCR beta chain sequence. In the authors' methods: Amplification from reference gene primers served as the basis for estimated nucleated cell counts. Generated by immunoSEQ multiplex PCR, the TCRdb table keeps only in-frame clones and is missing some. The D gene and trimming were derived from the DNA, and the V and J assignments and clone size from that table. The sample holds approximately 250,000 clones, 80% to 90% seen once. Seattle's enrolled individuals joined amid active infection and were then monitored longitudinally. Trimming cost V 6 bases and J 9 bases, with 15 bases left between them. The CDR3 loop spans 14 amino acids. Germline V gene data show CDR1 as LNHDA and CDR2 as SQIVND (reference sequence). These data belong to a study of blood T cell repertoires in COVID-19.

Sequencing used peripheral blood. The V call is TRBV19, the J call TRBJ1-6, with D possibly being TRBD1 (6 bases). The TCR sequence derives from a woman in her 70s with COVID-19, enrolled during active disease. This chain's CDR3 is CASRTGSRSSPLHF. CDR3 nucleotide sequence: TGTGCCAGTAGAACAGGGTCCCGGAGTTCACCCCTCCACTTT.